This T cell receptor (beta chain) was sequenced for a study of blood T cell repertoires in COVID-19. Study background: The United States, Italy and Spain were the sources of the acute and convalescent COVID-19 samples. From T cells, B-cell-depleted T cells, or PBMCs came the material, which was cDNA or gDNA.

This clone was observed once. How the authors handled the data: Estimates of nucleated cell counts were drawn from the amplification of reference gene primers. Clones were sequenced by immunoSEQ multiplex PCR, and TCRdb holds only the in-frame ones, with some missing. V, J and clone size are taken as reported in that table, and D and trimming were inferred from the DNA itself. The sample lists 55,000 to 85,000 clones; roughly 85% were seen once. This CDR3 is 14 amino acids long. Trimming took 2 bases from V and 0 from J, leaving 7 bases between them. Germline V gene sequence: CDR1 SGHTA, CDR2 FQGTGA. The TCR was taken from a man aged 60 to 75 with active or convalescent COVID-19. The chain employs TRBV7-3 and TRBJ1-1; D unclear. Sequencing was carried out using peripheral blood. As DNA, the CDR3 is TGTGCCAGCAGCTTACAGTCCGTGAACACTGAAGCTTTCTTT. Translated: CASSLQSVNTEAFF.